The clone carrying this TCR beta chain was counted a few times. Its target is unknown. The source of the sample is a study of blood T cells in healthy people across ages. Study observations and caveats: Estimated diversity, derived from one million T cells, was regarded as an underestimate. Donor CMV status was unknown, possibly confounding expanded clonotype changes. The long-lived group displayed more naive CD4+ cells, plus higher diversity, than the aged donors did.

Through a sample-barcoded 5' primer and a J-beta primer mix, a second PCR was run for roughly 6 to 12 cycles. Per sample, CDR3-containing paired-end reads numbered at least 2.5 million. TCRdb reprocessed the 5' RACE reads via MiXCR and lists one record per CDR3 protein. This table holds some 1.5 million distinct CDR3 sequences, roughly 27% found once. The CDR3 runs 14 residues. Germline V gene lookup returns CDR1 SGDLS and CDR2 YYNGEE. The ends were cut back, 5 bases at V and 4 bases at J, with 13 bases in the middle. The source of this sequence is a woman in her 30s in good health. The chain carries TRBV9 and TRBJ2-1; D is unclear. Sequences were obtained from blood. The CDR3 loop is CASSLEPLYNEQFF. The CDR3 bases are TGTGCCAGCAGTCTAGAGCCCCTATACAATGAGCAGTTCTTC.